The TCR beta chain under discussion was sequenced for a study of T-cell memory formation after mild COVID-19. TCRdb used MiXCR to reprocess the 5' RACE reads, holding one entry per CDR3 protein. The data show just over 400,000 distinct CDR3 sequences, 20% to 25% seen once. The source material was PBMCs or a T cell subset sorted from them (not recorded which). The sequence came from an adult woman who had mild COVID-19 (a few samples of this study predate the infection). Cell type and time point are not known.

The CDR3 sequence is CASSQVRALNTEAFF. The CDR3 nucleotides read TGTGCCAGCAGCCAGGTGAGAGCGCTGAACACTGAAGCTTTCTTT. V and J are TRBV3-1 and TRBJ1-1; D remains unclear. Germline-derived CDR1 and CDR2 are LGHDT and YNNKEL (reference sequence). This CDR3 is built from 15 residues. V lost 3 bases and J 0 bases, leaving 11 bases between the germline ends.